Listed below are T cell receptor beta chains from one sample, sequenced in a study of T cells in localized non-small cell lung cancer. Data came from immunoSEQ multiplex PCR; TCRdb stores just in-frame clones and leaves some out. The sample has 910 or so clones, roughly 33% seen once. This specimen consisted of normal lung tissue next to the tumor, obtained before any cancer treatment. The receptors stem from a female donor older than 55 with stage I lung adenocarcinoma. Each CDR3 is given with its conserved first and last residue. D genes are given only for firm matches. Part of the rows lack a size; the others show once, few, many or a class for expanded clones.

length,size,V,D,J,DNA,CDR3
14,few,TRBV6-8,TRBD1,TRBJ1-2,TGTGCCAGCAGAAGACAGGGGGGTGGCTATGGCTACACCTTC,CASRRQGGGYGYTF
13,NA,TRBV9,TRBD1,TRBJ2-7,TGTGCCAGCAGCGGACAGGGGGCCTACGAGCAGTACTTC,CASSGQGAYEQYF
13,medium-sized,TRBV6-8,NA,TRBJ2-7,TGTGCCAGCTGCCAAAGGCCGGACTACGAGCAGTACTTC,CASCQRPDYEQYF
15,NA,TRBV12-5,TRBD2,TRBJ2-7,TGTGCTAGTGGTTTGGCTATCGGACTAGCCTACGAGCAGTACTTC,CASGLAIGLAYEQYF
14,NA,TRBV15,NA,TRBJ1-5,TGTGCCACCAGATTAACAGGGATTGGTCAGCCCCAGCATTTT,CATRLTGIGQPQHF
12,NA,TRBV6-8,NA,TRBJ2-1,TGTGCCAGCAGTTACCCTAGCCGTGACCAGTTCTTC,CASSYPSRDQFF
13,NA,TRBV28,NA,TRBJ2-1,TGTGCCAGCAGTTTAGTGGGATACAATGAGCAGTTCTTC,CASSLVGYNEQFF
15,NA,TRBV11-3,NA,TRBJ2-4,TGTGCCAGCAGCTCGGACAGTCTAGCCAAAAACATTCAGTACTTC,CASSSDSLAKNIQYF
17,large,TRBV6-8,NA,TRBJ2-1,TGTGCCAGCAGTGACTCGACGGGTGGGGGGTCCTACAATGAGCAGTTCTTC,CASSDSTGGGSYNEQFF
16,NA,TRBV30,TRBD2,TRBJ2-3,TGTGCCTGGAGGTCCCCTAGCGGGAGGGTGGCAGATACGCAGTATTTT,CAWRSPSGRVADTQYF
14,NA,TRBV18,NA,TRBJ1-5,TGTGCCAGCTCACCGGGGGTCAGCAATCAGCCCCAGCATTTT,CASSPGVSNQPQHF
16,few,TRBV2,TRBD2,TRBJ2-3,TGTGCCAGCAGTGAAAGGTCTAGCGGGAGGACAGATACGCAGTATTTT,CASSERSSGRTDTQYF
11,NA,TRBV6-7,NA,TRBJ2-7,TGTGCCAGTCCCGAGGGAAACAAGCGGTACTTC,CASPEGNKRYF
16,NA,TRBV6-8,TRBD2,TRBJ2-5,TGTGCCAGCAGTGATTTAGGACTAGCGGGAGGAGAGACCCAGTACTTC,CASSDLGLAGGETQYF
12,NA,TRBV19,NA,TRBJ1-5,TGTGCCAGTACGGACAGTGATCAGCCCCAGCATTTT,CASTDSDQPQHF
14,NA,TRBV11-3,TRBD2,TRBJ2-5,TGTGCCAGCAGCCCGGGACTAGCGGGAGAGACCCAGTACTTC,CASSPGLAGETQYF
14,NA,TRBV12-5,NA,TRBJ2-7,TGTGCTAGTGGTTTGGCTGGGGGCATTTACGAGCAGTACTTC,CASGLAGGIYEQYF
14,NA,TRBV19,TRBD2,TRBJ2-3,TGTGCCAGTAGTAGCGGGGGGACTAGAGATACGCAGTATTTT,CASSSGGTRDTQYF
14,few,TRBV11-3,NA,TRBJ1-6,TGTGCCAGCAGACTAAACAAGGATAATTCACCCCTCCACTTT,CASRLNKDNSPLHF
14,few,TRBV6-8,TRBD1,TRBJ1-1,TGTGCCAGCAGTGCCGGGACAGGGAGGACTGAAGCTTTCTTT,CASSAGTGRTEAFF
19,few,TRBV12-2,NA,TRBJ2-2,TGTGCCACCAACCCGGGACTCCTCCGCGGTCGTACGAACACCGGGGAGCTGTTTTTT,CATNPGLLRGRTNTGELFF
13,NA,TRBV19,TRBD2,TRBJ2-7,TGTGCCAGTAGTACCGCGGGAGTAAGCGAGCAGTACTTC,CASSTAGVSEQYF
17,medium-sized,TRBV11-3,NA,TRBJ1-1,TGTGCCAGCAGCCCAATTTGGGACGGCACAGGGAAGACTGAAGCTTTCTTT,CASSPIWDGTGKTEAFF
14,NA,TRBV23-1,TRBD1,TRBJ2-7,TGCGCCAGCAGTCAATCGGACAGGGGGGACGAGCAGTACTTC,CASSQSDRGDEQYF
17,large,TRBV6-8,NA,TRBJ1-3,TGTGCCAGCAGTTACACATACCTCATGAGCTCTGGAAACACCATATATTTT,CASSYTYLMSSGNTIYF
14,few,TRBV11-3,TRBD2,TRBJ2-5,TGTGCCAGCAGCCCCTTAGTAGCGGGGCCGACCCAGTACTTC,CASSPLVAGPTQYF
13,NA,TRBV29-1,NA,TRBJ1-1,TGCAGCGCTATGACAGGACTGAACACTGAAGCTTTCTTT,CSAMTGLNTEAFF
16,few,TRBV6-8,TRBD1,TRBJ1-3,TGTGCCACCGGCACCGGACAGGGAGCCTCTGGAAACACCATATATTTT,CATGTGQGASGNTIYF
13,medium-sized,TRBV9,NA,TRBJ2-7,TGTGCCAGCAGCTCCCAAAATTACGGGGAGCAGTACTTC,CASSSQNYGEQYF
14,few,TRBV5-1,NA,TRBJ1-4,TGCGCCAGCAAATTAGGGGGTTCCGACCGAGGGCTGTTTTTT,CASKLGGSDRGLFF
14,medium-sized,TRBV9,TRBD1,TRBJ2-5,TGTGCCAGCAGCGGAACAGGGGGGACAGAGACCCAGTACTTC,CASSGTGGTETQYF
15,NA,TRBV14,TRBD1,TRBJ1-1,TGTGCCAGCAGCGGTAGGACAGGGGGGTACACTGAAGCTTTCTTT,CASSGRTGGYTEAFF
18,NA,TRBV18,NA,TRBJ2-6,TGTGCCAGCTCACCTCATATACATTTACAAAGTCGGGCCAACGTCCTGACTTTC,CASSPHIHLQSRANVLTF
15,few,TRBV6-8,NA,TRBJ2-3,TGTGCCAGCACTCGCAAGGGGCATGTCGCAGATACGCAGTATTTT,CASTRKGHVADTQYF
16,medium-sized,TRBV11-3,TRBD1,TRBJ2-2,TGTGCCAGCAGCCCCTGGACAGGGGAGAACACCGGGGAGCTGTTTTTT,CASSPWTGENTGELFF
15,few,TRBV6-8,NA,TRBJ1-2,TGTGCCAGCAGTTACTCCTCAGGGTCTAACTATGGCTACACCTTC,CASSYSSGSNYGYTF
17,NA,TRBV11-3,TRBD1,TRBJ2-5,TGTGCCAGCAGCTCAATAAGACAGGGTCAGAAACAAGAGACCCAGTACTTC,CASSSIRQGQKQETQYF
14,NA,TRBV19,TRBD1,TRBJ2-7,TGTGCCAGTAGCCTCGGCACAGGGGTAGGCGAGCAGTACTTC,CASSLGTGVGEQYF
15,few,TRBV11-3,NA,TRBJ2-7,TGTGCCAGCAGCCAAGTTGGGGACGGATTCTACGAGCAGTACTTC,CASSQVGDGFYEQYF
14,NA,TRBV11-3,NA,TRBJ2-7,TGTGCCAGCAGCTTGGCCTTAGGGGCCTACGAGCAGTACTTC,CASSLALGAYEQYF
19,NA,TRBV29-1,NA,TRBJ1-5,TGCAGCGTGAGGGGTAGGGCGAGGGACTTCCTAAAGAGGAACCAGCCCCAGCATTTT,CSVRGRARDFLKRNQPQHF
16,NA,TRBV15,TRBD2,TRBJ2-1,TGTGCCACCAGCAGAGCACGGGGGGGGCTATACAATGAGCAGTTCTTC,CATSRARGGLYNEQFF
17,NA,TRBV19,NA,TRBJ1-5,TGTGCCAGTATCCCCCGACAAGTAAGGGGCATCAATCAGCCCCAGCATTTT,CASIPRQVRGINQPQHF
16,NA,TRBV12-5,NA,TRBJ1-1,TGTGCTAGTGGTTTGCCTCTAACCCCCGGGGGCACTGAAGCTTTCTTT,CASGLPLTPGGTEAFF
15,hyperexpanded,TRBV19,TRBD2,TRBJ2-5,TGTGCCAGTAGTATCACTAGCGGGAGTTTTGAGACCCAGTACTTC,CASSITSGSFETQYF